This T cell receptor (beta chain) was recovered during a study of human T cells and chemical hapten exposure. Study-wide results and limits: There was alopecia in the donors, so their immune response may differ from that of healthy people.

Trimming shortened V by 0 bases and J by 12 bases, and 6 bases separated the two germline ends. Germline V CDR1 and CDR2: SGHTA, FQGNSA. This CDR3 has 11 amino acids. TCRdb reprocessed the RACE reads via MiXCR and lists one record per CDR3 protein. This sample has 40,000 to 65,000 distinct CDR3 sequences, with 11% found just once. This clonotype was recorded many times. The antigen remains unidentified. This sample's time point: patch test 1, 2 weeks after DPC sensitization. Stated treatment: therapeutic diphenylcyclopropenone sensitization with weekly scalp DPC. Sequencing started from total RNA isolated from unfractionated whole blood. Those who donated were patients with alopecia, 18 to 70 years of age, and suitable for DPC.

This chain connects TRBV7-2 to TRBJ2-1, with D unclear. The sequence came from a woman aged 35 to 49 with alopecia areata. Some clones in this sample may be carry-over from other donors' samples. The input for sequencing was whole blood, taken in connection with sensitization to the hapten diphenylcyclopropenone (DPC). DNA of the CDR3: TGTGCCAGCAGCTTAGCCCCAAGGCAGTTCTTC. Encoded protein: CASSLAPRQFF.